Only a few counts were recorded for the clone carrying this T cell receptor (beta chain). Its antigen is not known. No patient escaped relapse after autologous stem cell transplantation, and brentuximab vedotin exposure varied. From thawed PBMCs, CD4+ T cells were purified using magnetic negative selection. Patients showed best responses of complete response, partial response or progressive disease. The ends were cut back, 2 bases at V and 5 bases at J, with 9 bases in the middle. CDR1 is MNHNS, CDR2 SASEGT, per germline. The CDR3 extends over 13 amino acids. This sample was taken from a study of PD-1 blockade in classical Hodgkin lymphoma. Points from the study as a whole: Nivolumab starters within 1 year of ASCT were excluded. Baseline TCR diversity was reportedly lower in newly diagnosed patients than healthy donors.

Profiling relied on immunoSEQ multiplex PCR, and the TCRdb table lists in-frame clones only, not all of them. Of tens of thousands of clones in the sample, about 74% were seen once. The chain is built from TRBV6-1 and TRBJ1-1; D is possibly TRBD1 (6 bases). Specimen: CD4+ T cells from blood, collected at baseline. The sequence derives from a human donor with classical Hodgkin lymphoma. CDR3 region: CASSERGLTEAFF. The CDR3 nucleotides are TGTGCCAGCAGTGAAAGGGGGTTGACTGAAGCTTTCTTT.